The 19 T cell receptor beta chains presented below share a single source sample, sequenced in a study of T cells after yellow fever vaccination. TCRdb passed the 5' RACE reads through MiXCR, listing each CDR3 protein once. The repertoire holds about 320,000 distinct CDR3 sequences, with 9.5% to 12% as singletons. The sample consisted of CD4+ T cells sorted from PBMCs, taken 45 days after the yellow fever booster vaccination. These receptors came from a man aged 18 to 30 who received the YFV17D yellow fever vaccine.

The table lists this clonotype with a few counts. This chain uses TRBV15 with TRBJ2-7; perhaps TRBD1 as D (5 bases). Germline V gives CDR1 LNHNV, CDR2 YYDKDF (reference sequence). V lost 0 bases, J lost 2 bases, and 8 bases lay in between. The CDR3 has 14 amino acids. The chain's CDR3 is CATSRDRETYEQYV. CDR3 DNA sequence: TGTGCCACCAGCAGAGACAGGGAAACCTACGAGCAGTACGTC.

The rearrangement uses TRBV7-6 and TRBJ2-7; D unclear. Trimming pared 1 base from V and 0 bases from J, leaving 13 bases between. Germline CDR1 reads SGHVS; CDR2 reads FNYEAQ. The CDR3 contains 16 residues. The CDR3 bases are TGTGCCAGCAGCTTAGTTGTTAGCATTTCCTCCTACGAGCAGTACTTC. Translating it yields CASSLVVSISSYEQYF. Full variable domain (remainder filled in from reference TRBV7-6 and TRBJ2-7): GAGVSQSPRYKVTKRGQDVALRCDPISGHVSLYWYRQALGQGPEFLTYFNYEAQQDKSGLPNDRFSAERPEGSISTLTIQRTEQRDSAMYRCASSLVVSISSYEQYFGPGTRLTVT.

This clonotype has more than one count but fewer than ten. This chain joins TRBV15 and TRBJ2-2, with TRBD2 matching over 12 bases. Germline trimming cut 0 bases from V and 0 bases from J; bases unmatched to any gene: 2. The CDR3 is made up of 18 amino acids. The germline V gene has CDR1 LNHNV and CDR2 YYDKDF (reference sequence). The CDR3 sequence: CATSRDLAGGTNTGELFF. The CDR3 DNA is TGTGCCACCAGCAGAGACCTAGCGGGGGGGACGAACACCGGGGAGCTGTTTTTT. Combining the CDR3 with reference TRBV15 and TRBJ2-2 gives the whole variable domain DAMVIQNPRYQVTQFGKPVTLSCSQTLNHNVMYWYQQKSSQAPKLLFHYYDKDFNNEADTPDNFQSRRPNTSFCFLDIRSPGLGDTAMYLCATSRDLAGGTNTGELFFGEGSRLTVL.

The genes are TRBV11-2 and TRBJ2-3, with a tentative D call TRBD2 (6 bases). The CDR3 is 15 residues long. Trimming stripped 5 bases from V and 1 base from J, with 13 bases between. The V gene's germline CDR1 is SGHAT and CDR2 FQNNGV. The CDR3 sequence is CASSAPGLRTDTQYF. The CDR3, as DNA: TGTGCCAGCAGCGCACCGGGACTTCGCACAGATACGCAGTATTTT.

This clonotype has at least ten counts. The rearrangement joins TRBV7-2 to TRBJ2-1; TRBD2 matches at 13 bases. The CDR3 sequence is 15 residues long. Per the germline V gene, CDR1 is SGHTA and CDR2 is FQGNSA. Trimming cost V 5 bases and J 5 bases; bases outside gene matches: 3. CDR3 amino acids: CASSRTSGGDNEQFF. The CDR3, as DNA: TGTGCCAGCAGCCGGACTAGCGGGGGAGACAATGAGCAGTTCTTC.

This clonotype was detected only a few times. The chain has TRBV29-1 and TRBJ1-2, with D possibly TRBD1 on 5 matching bases. V lost 5 bases and J lost 1, with 8 bases in between. The CDR3 loop spans 12 amino acids. Germline V gene lookup returns CDR1 SQVTM and CDR2 ANQGSEA. CDR3 protein: CSVKGFNYGYTF. CDR3 in DNA: TGCAGCGTTAAGGGGTTTAACTATGGCTACACCTTC.

At least ten counts were recorded for this clonotype. The rearrangement uses TRBV12-3 or TRBV12-4 and TRBJ2-5; no clear D gene. V was pared by 4 bases and J by 1 base, with 10 bases between. This CDR3 has 14 residues. The CDR3 coding sequence is TGTGCCAGCAGTTGGGCCGATTCCCAAGAGACCCAGTACTTC. Its protein product is CASSWADSQETQYF.

This clonotype has a handful of counts. The CDR3, as DNA: TGTGCCTGGAGTCCCCTTGGACAGGGCCCCCAGTACTTC. Translating gives CAWSPLGQGPQYF. This chain connects TRBV30 to TRBJ2-5, with 8 bases lining up with TRBD1. The ends lost 2 bases at V and 9 bases at J; junction bases unmatched: 8. From germline, CDR1 is GTSNPN and CDR2 SVGIG (reference sequence). The CDR3 runs to 13 residues.

In this sample, this clonotype turned up a few times. The chain has TRBV6-5 and TRBJ1-6; D is possibly TRBD1 (6 bases). The germline V and J ends were trimmed by 5 bases and 11 bases, with 13 bases remaining between them. The CDR3 is made up of 13 amino acids. CDR1 and CDR2 (germline): MNHEY, SVGAGI. This chain's CDR3 is CASSDRTMPPLHF. CDR3 coding DNA: TGTGCCAGCAGTGACAGGACTATGCCACCCCTCCACTTT.

The chain uses TRBV19 and TRBJ1-1; D is ambiguous. Trimming took 2 bases from V and 1 from J, leaving 20 bases between them. From germline, CDR1 is LNHDA and CDR2 SQIVND (reference sequence). The CDR3 contains 18 residues. The CDR3 DNA sequence: TGTGCCAGTAGTATAATTGGTGCTTTGACGGCGGGGAACACTGAAGCTTTCTTT. The encoded protein is CASSIIGALTAGNTEAFF. Full variable domain (missing parts from reference TRBV19 and TRBJ1-1): DGGITQSPKYLFRKEGQNVTLSCEQNLNHDAMYWYRQDPGQGLRLIYYSQIVNDFQKGDIAEGYSVSREKKESFPLTVTSAQKNPTAFYLCASSIIGALTAGNTEAFFGQGTRLTVV.

This chain joins TRBV18 and TRBJ2-7, with 8 bases aligning to TRBD2. The germline V gene has CDR1 KGHSH and CDR2 LQKENI. CDR3 size: 15 residues. The V and J ends lost 2 bases and 0 bases, in that order; junction bases with no gene match: 3. The CDR3 reads CASSPAGGSSYEQYV. CDR3 bases: TGTGCCAGCTCACCAGCGGGGGGCAGCTCCTACGAGCAGTACGTC.

This clonotype was detected only a few times. The chain couples TRBV3-1 to TRBJ1-2, with D possibly matching TRBD1 (6 bases). Trimming shortened V by 4 bases and J by 7 bases, and 16 bases separated the two germline ends. CDR1 is LGHDT and CDR2 is YNNKEL in the germline V gene (reference sequence). This CDR3 contains 14 residues. The CDR3 loop reads CASSPLTGAAGYTF. CDR3 DNA sequence: TGTGCCAGCAGCCCGCTAACGGGGGCGGCTGGCTACACCTTC.

In nucleotides, the CDR3 is TGCGCCAGCAGCTTTAGCGGGGCTGCGTCCTACAATGAGCAGTTCTTC. It encodes CASSFSGAASYNEQFF. The rearrangement uses TRBV5-1 and TRBJ2-1; TRBD2 aligns across 8 bases. After removal of 2 bases from V and 1 base from J, the junction contained 5 bases not matched to a gene. In germline, CDR1 is SGHRS, CDR2 YFSETQ. CDR3 length: 16 residues.

The chain joins TRBV4-1 to TRBJ2-5; tentatively, D is TRBD2 (5 bases). Germline values: CDR1 MGHRA, CDR2 YSYEKL. The CDR3 spans 16 residues. Trimming shortened V by 3 bases and J by 5 bases, and 19 bases separated the two germline ends. The CDR3 protein is CASSQADSRWWETQYF. For the CDR3, the DNA is TGCGCCAGCAGCCAGGCGGACTCGAGGTGGTGGGAGACCCAGTACTTC.

This clonotype was counted between two and nine times. The chain links TRBV11-1 to TRBJ2-7; 11 nucleotides line up with TRBD1. CDR1 and CDR2 (germline): SGHAT, FQDESV (reference sequence). V shed 6 bases, J shed 5 bases, and the junction held 9 bases outside the gene matches. This CDR3 is 15 amino acids long. CDR3 protein: CASRETGTGGDEQYF. CDR3 DNA: TGTGCCAGCAGGGAAACCGGGACAGGGGGTGACGAGCAGTACTTC.

V usage is TRBV7-6 and J usage is TRBJ2-3; 8 bases are a match to TRBD2. The CDR3 loop spans 16 amino acids. With V trimmed by 3 bases and J by 0 bases, 5 bases remained unmatched. Per germline, CDR1 SGHVS and CDR2 FNYEAQ. CDR3 DNA: TGTGCCAGCAGCTTTTCGGCTAGCGGGAGCACAGATACGCAGTATTTT. Encoded protein: CASSFSASGSTDTQYF.

J is TRBJ2-5 and V is TRBV5-1; D may be TRBD2 (5 bases). The CDR3 is 13 amino acids. With 0 bases removed from V and 7 bases from J, the gap between germline ends came to 10 bases. Germline V gene lookup returns CDR1 SGHRS and CDR2 YFSETQ. This chain's CDR3 is CASSLAERATQYF. The CDR3 DNA follows: TGCGCCAGCAGCTTGGCTGAGAGGGCGACCCAGTACTTC.

This clonotype was detected ten times or more. The V and J genes are TRBV12-3 or TRBV12-4 and TRBJ1-2; perhaps TRBD1 as D (5 bases). V was cut by 5 bases and J by 8 bases, with 12 bases left in between. CDR3 length: 12 residues. CDR3 protein: CASSHSRDGYTF. The CDR3 DNA is TGTGCCAGCAGTCACTCTCGGGACGGCTACACCTTC.

This clonotype was counted between two and nine times. The chain recombines TRBV4-3 with TRBJ2-1, with TRBD2 identical over 11 bases. CDR1 is LGHNA and CDR2 is YSLEER in the germline V gene. Trimming took 1 base from V and 0 from J; bases not matched to a gene: 2. The CDR3 is made up of 17 amino acids. CDR3 bases: TGCGCCAGCAGCCAAGTTAGCGGGGGGGCCTCCTACAATGAGCAGTTCTTC. Its translation is CASSQVSGGASYNEQFF.